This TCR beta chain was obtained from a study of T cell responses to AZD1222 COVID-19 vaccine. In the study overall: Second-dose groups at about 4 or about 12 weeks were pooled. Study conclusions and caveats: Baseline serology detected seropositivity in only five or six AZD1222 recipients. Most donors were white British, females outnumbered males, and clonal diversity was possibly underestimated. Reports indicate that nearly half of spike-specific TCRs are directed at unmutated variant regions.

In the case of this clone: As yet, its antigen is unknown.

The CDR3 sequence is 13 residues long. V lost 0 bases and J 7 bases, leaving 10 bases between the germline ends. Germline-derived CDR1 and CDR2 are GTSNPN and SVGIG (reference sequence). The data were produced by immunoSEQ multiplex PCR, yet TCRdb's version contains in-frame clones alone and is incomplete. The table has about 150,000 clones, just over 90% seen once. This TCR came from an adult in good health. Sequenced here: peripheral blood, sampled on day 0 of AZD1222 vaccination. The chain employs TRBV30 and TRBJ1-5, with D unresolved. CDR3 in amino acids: CAWSVDGVQPQHF. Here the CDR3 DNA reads TGTGCCTGGAGTGTTGACGGGGTACAGCCCCAGCATTTT.